What follows describes a single TCR beta chain. Original data processing: Using reference gene primer amplification, nucleated cell counts were estimated. Sequencing was performed with immunoSEQ multiplex PCR; in TCRdb, only in-frame clones are kept and a portion is missing. V and J calls and clone size are those listed in that table; D and trimming were worked out from the DNA. The sample gives about 120,000 clones, 77% of which show up once; approximately 7.9% is in the top ten. The CDR3 length is 15 residues. Per the germline V gene, CDR1 is SGHDT and CDR2 is YYEEEE. J was trimmed by 7 bases and V by 1 base; bases with no gene match: 8. The entry originates in a study of blood T cell repertoires in COVID-19. Study-level background: The study drew acute and convalescent COVID-19 samples from the United States, Italy and Spain. T cells, B-cell-depleted T cells, or PBMCs supplied cDNA or gDNA.

The sample taken for sequencing was peripheral blood. The J gene is TRBJ2-7, the V gene TRBV5-6; 10 nucleotides line up with TRBD2. The TCR originated in a human donor in a cohort sampled during active COVID-19. CDR3 DNA: TGTGCCAGCAGCTTGAGGAGCGGGGGGGCCCAAGAGCAGTACTTC. Protein: CASSLRSGGAQEQYF.